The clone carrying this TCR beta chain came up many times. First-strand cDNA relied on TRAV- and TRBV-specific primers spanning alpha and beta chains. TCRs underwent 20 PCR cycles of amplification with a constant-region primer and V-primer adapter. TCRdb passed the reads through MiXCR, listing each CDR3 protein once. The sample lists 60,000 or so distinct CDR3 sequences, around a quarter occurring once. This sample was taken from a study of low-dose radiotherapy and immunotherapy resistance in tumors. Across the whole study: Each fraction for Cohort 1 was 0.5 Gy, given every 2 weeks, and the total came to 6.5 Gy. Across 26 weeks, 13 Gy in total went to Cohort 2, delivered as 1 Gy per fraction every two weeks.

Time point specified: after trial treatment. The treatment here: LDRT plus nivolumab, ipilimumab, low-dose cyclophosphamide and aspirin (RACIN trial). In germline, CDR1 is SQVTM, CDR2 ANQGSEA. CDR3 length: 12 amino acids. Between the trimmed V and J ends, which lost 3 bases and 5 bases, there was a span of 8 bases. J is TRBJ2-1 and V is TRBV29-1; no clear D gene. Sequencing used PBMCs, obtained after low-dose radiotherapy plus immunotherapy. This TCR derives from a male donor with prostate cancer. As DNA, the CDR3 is TGCAGCGTTGATTCAGGCGACAATGAGCAGTTCTTC. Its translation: CSVDSGDNEQFF.